These T cell receptor beta chains were read from a single sample in a study of blood T cell repertoires in COVID-19. The method was immunoSEQ multiplex PCR; TCRdb's version includes in-frame clones alone and lacks a portion of them. The table lists 270,000 or so clones, 90% of them singletons, with roughly 2% in the top ten. Sequenced: peripheral blood. The receptor source for this set is a woman aged 60 to 75 with COVID-19, enrolled during active disease. The CDR3 runs from the conserved cysteine through the conserved F or W. The D gene is left open where the match is weak. Expanded clones get a size class; other rows say once, few or many, or leave the size out.

CDR3nt,CDR3aa,len,d_gene,v_gene,j_gene,abundance
TGTGCCGGGGGAGGGAACACCATATATTTT,CAGGGNTIYF,10,NA,TRBV7-9,TRBJ1-3,NA
TGTGCCAGCAGCTTGTATAGAGGCGTAGGAGGAAATGAAAAACTGTTTTTT,CASSLYRGVGGNEKLFF,17,NA,TRBV5-5,TRBJ1-4,NA
TGTGCCAGCAGCTCGGGACTACTCAATGAGCAGTTCTTC,CASSSGLLNEQFF,13,TRBD2,TRBV7-3,TRBJ2-1,NA
TGCGCCAGCAGCTCCGGGATTCCATCCTACGAGCAGTACTTC,CASSSGIPSYEQYF,14,NA,TRBV4-3,TRBJ2-7,NA
TGTGCCAGTAGTATAGTGGGAGGGATCGGAACTGAAGCTTTCTTT,CASSIVGGIGTEAFF,15,NA,TRBV19,TRBJ1-1,NA
TGTGCCAGCAGCCCCGGGCGGGGTATACCTGGGGCCAACGTCCTGACTTTC,CASSPGRGIPGANVLTF,17,NA,TRBV7-9,TRBJ2-6,NA
TGTGCCAGCAGCTTCCGTCGAGGGTTCACAGATACGCAGTATTTT,CASSFRRGFTDTQYF,15,NA,TRBV5-8,TRBJ2-3,NA
TGTGCCAGCAGCTTCGGGACAGGGGGTGAAAAACTGTTTTTT,CASSFGTGGEKLFF,14,TRBD1,TRBV5-5,TRBJ1-4,NA
TGCGCCAGCAGCCAAAGACAGGGGGCCAGCTATGGCTACACCTTC,CASSQRQGASYGYTF,15,TRBD1,TRBV4-1,TRBJ1-2,NA
TGTGCCAGCAGCTTGACAGGGATCAGTACTGAAGCTTTCTTT,CASSLTGISTEAFF,14,TRBD1,TRBV2,TRBJ1-1,NA
TGTGCCAGCAGTTACACGGGGGTCGGCACAGATACGCAGTATTTT,CASSYTGVGTDTQYF,15,NA,TRBV6-2/TRBV6-3,TRBJ2-3,NA
TGTGCCACCCGTCTGCGGGTTATCACAACGAACACCGGGGAGCTGTTTTTT,CATRLRVITTNTGELFF,17,NA,TRBV10-3,TRBJ2-2,NA
TGTGCCAGCAGCGTAGACGCCGGAGCTGAAGCTTTCTTT,CASSVDAGAEAFF,13,NA,TRBV9,TRBJ1-1,NA
TGCGCCAGCAGCTTGGGAGGGAACATTCAGTACTTC,CASSLGGNIQYF,12,NA,TRBV5-1,TRBJ2-4,NA
TGTGCCAGCAGACGCCGAGACAGCACTGAAGCTTTCTTT,CASRRRDSTEAFF,13,NA,TRBV12-3/TRBV12-4,TRBJ1-1,NA
TGTGCCAGCAGCTTCAGGGGGCTGAACACTGAAGCTTTCTTT,CASSFRGLNTEAFF,14,TRBD1,TRBV11-3,TRBJ1-1,few
TGTGCCAGCAGCTCAGCGGGACTAGCGGGGGGATACAATGAGCAGTTCTTC,CASSSAGLAGGYNEQFF,17,TRBD2,TRBV7-2,TRBJ2-1,NA
TGTGCCAGCAGTTTTATCGGGCAGGGCAGTCAGCCCCAGCATTTT,CASSFIGQGSQPQHF,15,NA,TRBV27,TRBJ1-5,NA
TGTGCCAGCAGATCGGACAGGGCCCAAGAGACCCAGTACTTC,CASRSDRAQETQYF,14,TRBD1,TRBV7-2,TRBJ2-5,NA
TGTGCCAGCAGCCCGGCAGGCACTAGCTCCTACGAGCAGTACTTC,CASSPAGTSSYEQYF,15,NA,TRBV3-1/TRBV3-2,TRBJ2-7,NA
TGTGCCAGCAGCCGCCGGGACAGTCGGTCCTACGAGCAGTACTTC,CASSRRDSRSYEQYF,15,TRBD1,TRBV14,TRBJ2-7,NA
TGTGCCAGCAGCCAAGTGAGGCGGCAGGGAAACACCATATATTTT,CASSQVRRQGNTIYF,15,NA,TRBV3-1/TRBV3-2,TRBJ1-3,NA
TGTGCCTGGAGTGGTGGGACTTACTCTGGAAACACCATATATTTT,CAWSGGTYSGNTIYF,15,NA,TRBV30,TRBJ1-3,NA
TGTGCCAGTAGTATAGACCAACGGGACAAACCCAAGGACACTGAAGCTTTCTTT,CASSIDQRDKPKDTEAFF,18,NA,TRBV19,TRBJ1-1,once
TGTGCCAGTAGCTCCTACAGGGATGAAGCTTTCTTT,CASSSYRDEAFF,12,NA,TRBV19,TRBJ1-1,NA
TGTGCCAGCTCACCAGAAAACAGCATGAACACTGAAGCTTTCTTT,CASSPENSMNTEAFF,15,NA,TRBV18,TRBJ1-1,NA
TGCGCCAGCAGCACGGGACTAGCGGGAGACAATGAGCAGTTCTTC,CASSTGLAGDNEQFF,15,TRBD2,TRBV5-1,TRBJ2-1,NA
TGTGCCAGCAGCGAAGGACAGGGTCGGGGTCAGCCCCAGCATTTT,CASSEGQGRGQPQHF,15,TRBD1,TRBV4-2,TRBJ1-5,NA
TGCGCCAGCAGCTTGTCAGGGGGCGTTGGCACTGAAGCTTTCTTT,CASSLSGGVGTEAFF,15,TRBD1,TRBV5-1,TRBJ1-1,NA
TGTGCCAGCTCCCATTCCCGGGACACTGAAGCTTTCTTT,CASSHSRDTEAFF,13,NA,TRBV18,TRBJ1-1,once
TGTGCCAGCAGCCAGGACAGAAACCTTGCAACTAATGAAAAACTGTTTTTT,CASSQDRNLATNEKLFF,17,NA,TRBV11-2,TRBJ1-4,NA
TGTGCCAGCAGCATGGGACTCCAGAACACTGAAGCTTTCTTT,CASSMGLQNTEAFF,14,NA,TRBV7-3,TRBJ1-1,NA
TGTGCCAGCAGCTTCCGGGCAGGGTCCCACAATGAGCAGTTCTTC,CASSFRAGSHNEQFF,15,NA,TRBV7-9,TRBJ2-1,NA
TGTGCCAGCAGCCAAGATCGTCTAGCGCAGGAAGAGACCCAGTACTTC,CASSQDRLAQEETQYF,16,NA,TRBV4-2,TRBJ2-5,NA
TGCAGCGTCGCCGACAGCCTCTATGGCTACACCTTC,CSVADSLYGYTF,12,NA,TRBV29-1,TRBJ1-2,NA
TGTGCCAGCAGCCCCGCCTTTGACAGCCGCTACAATGAGCAGTTCTTC,CASSPAFDSRYNEQFF,16,NA,TRBV7-3,TRBJ2-1,NA
TGTGCCTGGAGTGCGGGACAACAAGAGACCCAGTACTTC,CAWSAGQQETQYF,13,NA,TRBV30,TRBJ2-5,NA
TGTGCCAGTAGTATAGCGGGGGGGCCACCCTACAATGAGCAGTTCTTC,CASSIAGGPPYNEQFF,16,TRBD2,TRBV19,TRBJ2-1,NA
TGTGCCAGCAGCTCCACTAGCGGGGGATTTTGGAATGAGCAGTTCTTC,CASSSTSGGFWNEQFF,16,TRBD2,TRBV7-2,TRBJ2-1,once
TGTGCCAGCACTAATTTGCGGGGGATAGGCTACGAGCAGTACTTC,CASTNLRGIGYEQYF,15,TRBD2,TRBV6-5,TRBJ2-7,NA
TGTGCCAGCCAAGGGGAGGGAGGGGAGCTGTTTTTT,CASQGEGGELFF,12,TRBD2,TRBV7-3,TRBJ2-2,once
TGTGCCAGTAGTCTCCAATCTAGCCGACTCTCCTACAATGAGCAGTTCTTC,CASSLQSSRLSYNEQFF,17,NA,TRBV19,TRBJ2-1,NA
TGCGCCAGCAGTGAGTCGAAAGAGCTGGCGGCCTCCTATAATTCACCCCTCCACTTT,CASSESKELAASYNSPLHF,19,NA,TRBV10-1,TRBJ1-6,once
TGTGCCAGCAAAAGCCAGGGGGCCACTGAAGCTTTCTTT,CASKSQGATEAFF,13,TRBD1,TRBV2,TRBJ1-1,NA
TGTGCCAGTAGTATGTTAGCGGGGAAAAACACCGGGGAGCTGTTTTTT,CASSMLAGKNTGELFF,16,TRBD2,TRBV19,TRBJ2-2,NA
TGTGCCAGCAGACCGACCGACAGCCATGAGCAGTTCTTC,CASRPTDSHEQFF,13,NA,TRBV6-5,TRBJ2-1,NA